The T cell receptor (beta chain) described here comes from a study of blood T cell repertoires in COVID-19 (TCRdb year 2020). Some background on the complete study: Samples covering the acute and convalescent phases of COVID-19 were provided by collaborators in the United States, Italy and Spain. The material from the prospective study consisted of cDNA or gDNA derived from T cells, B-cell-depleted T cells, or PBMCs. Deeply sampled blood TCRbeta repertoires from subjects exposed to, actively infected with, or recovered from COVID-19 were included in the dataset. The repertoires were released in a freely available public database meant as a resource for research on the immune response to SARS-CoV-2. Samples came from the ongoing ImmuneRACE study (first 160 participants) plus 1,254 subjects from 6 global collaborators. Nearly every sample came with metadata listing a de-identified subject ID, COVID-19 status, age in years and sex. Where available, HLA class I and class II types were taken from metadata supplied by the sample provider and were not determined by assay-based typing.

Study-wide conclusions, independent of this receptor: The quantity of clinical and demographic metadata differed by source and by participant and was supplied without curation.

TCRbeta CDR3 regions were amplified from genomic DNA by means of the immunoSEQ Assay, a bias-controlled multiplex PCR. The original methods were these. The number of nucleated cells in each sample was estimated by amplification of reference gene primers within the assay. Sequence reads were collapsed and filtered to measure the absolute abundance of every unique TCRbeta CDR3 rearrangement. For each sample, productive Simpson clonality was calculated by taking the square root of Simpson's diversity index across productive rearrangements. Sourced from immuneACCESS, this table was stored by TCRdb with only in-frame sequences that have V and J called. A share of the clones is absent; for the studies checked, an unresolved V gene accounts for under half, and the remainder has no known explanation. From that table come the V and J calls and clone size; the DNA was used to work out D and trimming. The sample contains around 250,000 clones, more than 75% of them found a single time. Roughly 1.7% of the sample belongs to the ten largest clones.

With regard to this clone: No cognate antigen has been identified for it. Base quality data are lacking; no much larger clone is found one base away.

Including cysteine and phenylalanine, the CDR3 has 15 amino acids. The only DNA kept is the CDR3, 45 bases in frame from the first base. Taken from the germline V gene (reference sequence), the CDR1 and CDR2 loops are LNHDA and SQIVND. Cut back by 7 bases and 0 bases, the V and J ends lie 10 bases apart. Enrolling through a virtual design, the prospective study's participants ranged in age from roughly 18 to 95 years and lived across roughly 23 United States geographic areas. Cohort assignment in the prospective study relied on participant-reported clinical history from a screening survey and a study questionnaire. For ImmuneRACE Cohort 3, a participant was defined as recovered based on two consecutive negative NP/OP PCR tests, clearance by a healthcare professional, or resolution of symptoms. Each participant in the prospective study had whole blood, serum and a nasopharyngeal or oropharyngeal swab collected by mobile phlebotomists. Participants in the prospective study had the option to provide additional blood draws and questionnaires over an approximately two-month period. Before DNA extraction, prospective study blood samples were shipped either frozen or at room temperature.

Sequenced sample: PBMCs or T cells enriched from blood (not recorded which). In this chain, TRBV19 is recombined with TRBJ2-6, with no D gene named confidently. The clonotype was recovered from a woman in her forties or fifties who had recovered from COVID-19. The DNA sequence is TGTGCCAGTATGTACAGAAGCTCTGGGGCCAACGTCCTGACTTTC. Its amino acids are CASMYRSSGANVLTF.